A single sample gave rise to the 31 T cell receptor beta chains below, sequenced in a study of CD4 and CD8 cells across lung adenocarcinoma regions. TCRdb fed the PCR reads into MiXCR, producing one record per CDR3 protein. The sample includes about 19,000 distinct CDR3 sequences, roughly 50% of them seen just once. The sequenced sample was CD4+ T cells from the margin of a lung tumor. The receptors here all came from a male donor with lung adenocarcinoma. The CD4 and CD8 labels of this study may be unreliable.

The CDR3 DNA follows: TGTGCCAGCAGTTTATTCCGCACAGATACGCAGTATTTT. This gives the protein CASSLFRTDTQYF. The chain joins TRBV27 to TRBJ2-3, with D hard to call. The CDR3 runs to 13 residues. The V and J ends lost 1 base and 1 base respectively, with 3 bases between them. The germline V gene encodes CDR1 MNHEY and CDR2 SMNVEV (reference sequence).

Sample share makes this clonotype large (0.1 to 1%). The CDR3 protein is CASSEAAGFLNEQFF. The CDR3 bases are TGCGCCAGCAGTGAGGCGGCGGGATTTCTCAATGAGCAGTTCTTC. The chain employs TRBV10-1 and TRBJ2-1, with D possibly matching TRBD2 (6 bases). Germline lookup yields CDR1 WNHNN and CDR2 SYGVQD (reference sequence). This CDR3 comprises 15 residues. V was cut by 2 bases and J by 6 bases, with 14 bases left in between.

The chain uses TRBV9 and TRBJ2-1; tentatively, D is TRBD1 (6 bases). V shed 4 bases and J shed 4 bases, with 15 bases lying between them. The germline gives CDR1 SGDLS, CDR2 YYNGEE. The CDR3 spans 15 residues. DNA of the CDR3: TGTGCCAGCAGCCCAGGGCAGGGGCGTTACAATGAGCAGTTCTTC. Its translation: CASSPGQGRYNEQFF.

Note on this clonotype: At one of its ends the junction is not consistent with the germline gene, which may arise from a read error. This chain links TRBV6-1 with TRBJ2-5, with TRBD1 matching 8 bases. This CDR3 contains 17 residues. Per the germline V gene, CDR1 is MNHNS and CDR2 is SASEGT. Here the CDR3 reads CASKRQGATRTKDTQYF. The CDR3 coding sequence is TGTGCCAGCAAGAGGCAGGGGGCTACCCGTACCAAAGATACGCAGTACTTT.

This clonotype was picked up a small number of times. The J gene is TRBJ2-1, the V gene TRBV6-5, with 7 nucleotides matching TRBD1. The DNA end is more similar to TRBJ2-7, so the J call may be wrong. Germline CDR1 and CDR2: MNHEY and SVGAGI. This CDR3 comprises 15 residues. The chain's CDR3 is CASSYSQGVPYEQYF. CDR3 nucleotide sequence: TGTGCCAGCAGTTACTCGCAGGGGGTCCCCTACGAGCAGTACTTC.

In DNA, the CDR3 is TGTGCCAGCAGCCAAGCCAGGGGTCTTCAGTACTTC. Translated: CASSQARGLQYF. V is TRBV3-1 and J is TRBJ2-4; D might be TRBD1 (6 bases). With 1 base removed from V and 11 bases from J, the gap between germline ends came to 9 bases. The CDR3 has 12 amino acids. The germline gives CDR1 LGHDT, CDR2 YNNKEL (reference sequence). The full variable domain, its missing parts supplied by reference TRBV3-1 and TRBJ2-4, is DTAVSQTPKYLVTQMGNDKSIKCEQNLGHDTMYWYKQDSKKFLKIMFSYNNKELIINETVPNRFSPKSPDKAHLNLHINSLELGDSAVYFCASSQARGLQYFGAGTRLSVL.

Ten or more counts support this clonotype. This rearrangement joins TRBV5-6 to TRBJ2-5, with D possibly matching TRBD1 (6 bases). The J call is doubtful: the DNA matches TRBJ2-7 better. The CDR3 runs to 14 residues. CDR1 and CDR2 from the germline V gene are SGHDT and YYEEEE. Here the CDR3 reads CASSVGTTFYEQYF. The CDR3 bases are TGTGCCAGCAGCGTCGGGACAACATTTTACGAGCAGTACTTC.

The chain joins TRBV6-1 to TRBJ2-1; 8 bases line up with TRBD1. Trimming at V came to 6 bases and at J to 6 bases, leaving 13 bases not matched to a gene. The CDR3 runs to 16 residues. Germline values: CDR1 MNHNS, CDR2 SASEGT. CDR3 protein: CASRTSGGVFLNEQFF. The CDR3 DNA reads as TGTGCCAGCAGAACCTCAGGGGGCGTTTTTCTCAATGAGCAGTTCTTC.

This clonotype was seen many times. The genes are TRBV10-3 and TRBJ2-3, with 11 positions matching TRBD1. CDR1 is ENHRY, CDR2 SYGVKD, per germline. The length of the CDR3 is 14 residues. V gave up 5 bases and J gave up 7 bases; unmatched junction bases: 5. CDR3 sequence: CAISQDRGPNTQYF. DNA for the CDR3: TGTGCCATCAGTCAGGACAGGGGGCCGAATACGCAGTATTTT.

J is TRBJ1-5 and V is TRBV3-1; D not certain. The CDR3 has 13 amino acids. The germline gives CDR1 LGHDT, CDR2 YNNKEL (reference sequence). V shed 4 bases and J shed 6 bases, with 10 bases lying between them. The CDR3 loop is CASSRGVVQPQHF. The CDR3 DNA follows: TGTGCCAGCAGCCGGGGAGTTGTTCAGCCCCAGCATTTT.

The chain employs TRBV4-1 and TRBJ2-5; 10 positions agree with TRBD1. J lost 5 bases, V lost 1 base, and 7 bases had no gene match. Germline V gene lookup returns CDR1 MGHRA and CDR2 YSYEKL. CDR3 length: 16 amino acids. CDR3 nucleotides: TGCGCCAGCAGCCAAGGGGGACAGGGGTTTGGGGAGACCCAGTACTTC. Translated: CASSQGGQGFGETQYF.

This clonotype occurred a few times. The V call is TRBV10-2, the J call TRBJ2-2, with 8 bases lining up with TRBD1. Germline values: CDR1 WSHSY, CDR2 SAAADI. The CDR3 consists of 15 residues. The J segment lost 5 bases and the V segment lost 4 bases, leaving 6 bases of the junction unmatched. This CDR3 reads CASSAAGGSTGELFF. In DNA form, the CDR3 reads TGCGCCAGCAGTGCAGCAGGGGGCAGTACCGGGGAGCTGTTTTTT.

Comments on this clonotype: A junction boundary mismatches the germline segment, possibly from a read error. The gene calls are TRBV30 and TRBJ2-5; 7 positions agree with TRBD2. The CDR3 length is 14 residues. Per the germline V gene, CDR1 is GTSNPN and CDR2 is SVGIG (reference sequence). The CDR3 is CAGLVAGDAETQYF. The CDR3 nucleotides are TGTGCGGGGCTCGTGGCGGGAGACGCAGAGACGCAGTACTTT. Variable domain in full (rest from reference TRBV30 and TRBJ2-5): SQTIHQWPATLVQPVGSPLSLECTVEGTSNPNLYWYRQAAGRGLQLLFYSVGIGQISSEVPQNLSASRPQDRQFILSSKKLLLSDSGFYLCAGLVAGDAETQYFGPGTRLLVL.

This clonotype rates as medium-sized. The CDR3 is CASSSDSLGPSFYNEQFF. CDR3 nucleotides: TGTGCCAGCAGTTCCGACAGCCTCGGTCCAAGCTTCTACAATGAGCAGTTCTTC. The rearrangement uses TRBV6-5 and TRBJ2-1, with D possibly matching TRBD1 (5 bases). The V gene lost 4 bases and the J gene lost 3 bases, with 22 bases spanning the gap. This CDR3 contains 18 residues. Germline CDR1 reads MNHEY; CDR2 reads SVGAGI.

The gene calls are TRBV7-2 and TRBJ2-1; possibly TRBD1 or TRBD2 for D (6 bases each). Germline lookup yields CDR1 SGHTA and CDR2 FQGNSA. This CDR3 is built from 15 residues. Trimming cost V 1 base and J 9 bases, with 16 bases left between them. CDR3 in DNA: TGTGCCAGCAGCTTAGATTCGGGCCGGGGGCGTGAGCAGTTCTTC. As protein: CASSLDSGRGREQFF.

The sample holds many counts of this clonotype. This chain joins TRBV6-4 and TRBJ1-1; TRBD1 matches at 8 bases. The CDR3 length is 13 residues. Germline loops: CDR1 MRHNA, CDR2 SNTAGT. The V segment lost 7 bases and the J segment 6 bases; nucleotides outside the gene matches: 7. The CDR3 bases are TGTGCCAGCACCCAGACAGGGGACGCTGAAGCTTTCTTT. Residues: CASTQTGDAEAFF.

The CDR3 loop is CATSREGRGLGYTF. In DNA form, the CDR3 reads TGTGCCACCAGCAGAGAGGGCAGGGGGCTTGGCTACACCTTC. The chain couples TRBV15 to TRBJ1-2, with 8 bases aligning to TRBD1. With V trimmed by 0 bases and J by 7 bases, 4 bases remained unmatched. Germline CDR1 is LNHNV and CDR2 is YYDKDF (reference sequence). The length of the CDR3 is 14 residues.

This rearrangement joins TRBV6-1 to TRBJ2-1; TRBD2 aligns across 12 bases. Trimming cost V 7 bases and J 6 bases; bases outside gene matches: 7. CDR1 MNHNS and CDR2 SASEGT come from the germline V gene. The CDR3 sequence is 15 residues long. This CDR3 reads CASIAGTSGPNEQFF. CDR3 nucleotide sequence: TGTGCCAGCATCGCCGGGACTAGCGGGCCCAATGAGCAGTTCTTC.

This chain uses TRBV10-2 with TRBJ2-1, with D hard to call. The CDR3 is made up of 11 amino acids. Deletions cut 6 bases from V and 4 bases from J, with 4 bases between. CDR1 is WSHSY, CDR2 SAAADI, per germline. The CDR3 sequence is CASSVYNEQFF. The DNA of the CDR3 is TGCGCCAGCAGCGTATACAATGAGCAGTTCTTC.

This clonotype was counted between two and nine times. The chain combines TRBV6-1 with TRBJ2-1; D is perhaps TRBD1 or TRBD2 (5 bases each). The ends were cut back, 6 bases at V and 8 bases at J, with 17 bases in the middle. This CDR3 has 14 residues. CDR1 and CDR2 (germline): MNHNS, SASEGT. The CDR3, as DNA: TGTGCCAGCAGCCACCCTGGGACCAGCGATGAGCAGTTCTTC. The encoded protein is CASSHPGTSDEQFF.

The table lists this clonotype with many counts. CDR3 nucleotides: TGTGCCAGCAGTTTTAGCGGAAAAGGGACAGATACGCAGTATTTT. Encoded protein: CASSFSGKGTDTQYF. The chain is built from TRBV6-5 and TRBJ2-3; D might be TRBD2 (6 bases). Germline CDR1 is MNHEY and CDR2 is SVGAGI. V was clipped by 4 bases and J by 3 bases, with 14 bases between them. The CDR3 runs 15 residues.

This chain joins TRBV27 and TRBJ2-5, with TRBD2 matching 15 bases. The CDR3 has 16 residues. Germline loops: CDR1 MNHEY, CDR2 SMNVEV (reference sequence). The V and J ends lost 6 bases and 4 bases, in that order; junction bases with no gene match: 6. CDR3 in DNA: TGTGCCAGCAGAATGGGGACTAGCGGGGGGAGAGAGACCCAGTACTTC. It encodes CASRMGTSGGRETQYF.

At least ten counts were recorded for this clonotype. V usage is TRBV12-3 or TRBV12-4 and J usage is TRBJ2-3, with 8 bases that match TRBD2. V gave up 5 bases and J gave up 4 bases; unmatched junction bases: 8. The CDR3 runs 15 residues. CDR3 amino acids: CASSLSGINPDTQYF. The CDR3 coding sequence is TGTGCCAGCAGTCTTAGCGGGATTAATCCAGATACGCAGTATTTT.

The rearrangement uses TRBV7-2 and TRBJ2-5; TRBD1 matches at 8 bases. V lost 2 bases and J lost 5; bases outside the gene matches: 4. The CDR3 has 14 residues. Germline CDR1 is SGHTA and CDR2 is FQGNSA. This CDR3 reads CASSLPGGWETQYF. The DNA of the CDR3 is TGTGCCAGCAGCTTACCAGGGGGCTGGGAGACCCAGTACTTC.

This clonotype has a count of ten or more. This chain connects TRBV6-1 to TRBJ1-3; D unresolved. Trimming removed 0 bases at V and 0 bases at J, with 9 bases between. Germline V gives CDR1 MNHNS, CDR2 SASEGT. The CDR3 consists of 16 residues. CDR3 bases: TGTGCCAGCAGTGAAGCGCCCCGGGGCTCTGGAAACACCATATATTTT. Its translation is CASSEAPRGSGNTIYF.

With regard to this clonotype: The conserved closing phenylalanine or tryptophan is absent in this CDR3, likely reflecting a read error. This CDR3 reads CASTPKGGNEQFS. CDR3 nucleotide sequence: TGTGCCAGCACCCCGAAAGGGGGCAATGAGCAGTTCTCC. The V and J genes are TRBV6-1 and TRBJ2-1, with a possible D match to TRBD1 (6 bases). This CDR3 has 13 amino acids. V was pared by 7 bases and J by 6 bases, with 13 bases between. Germline CDR1 MNHNS, CDR2 SASEGT.

V is TRBV6-5 and J is TRBJ2-7; 7 bases agree with TRBD2. J lost 2 bases, V lost 0 bases, and 19 bases had no gene match. Germline V gives CDR1 MNHEY, CDR2 SVGAGI. This CDR3 is 20 amino acids long. CDR3 in amino acids: CASSYSSGGWSGTNPYEQYF. CDR3 sequence (DNA): TGTGCCAGCAGTTACTCGAGCGGAGGGTGGTCCGGGACTAACCCCTACGAGCAGTACTTC.

The J gene is TRBJ1-1, the V gene TRBV23-1; 8 bases fit TRBD1. TRBV23-1 is recorded as an ORF, its role being uncertain. This CDR3 is built from 15 residues. The trim removed 1 base at V and 4 bases at J, leaving 5 bases unmatched. CDR3 sequence reads: CASSQLRQGATEAFF. CDR3 coding DNA: TGCGCCAGCAGTCAATTGAGGCAGGGGGCCACTGAAGCTTTCTTT.

The sample holds many counts of this clonotype. The chain has TRBV6-1 and TRBJ2-1; TRBD2 matches at 12 bases. The J call may be faulty, since TRBJ2-7 better matches the DNA end. Germline V CDR1 and CDR2: MNHNS, SASEGT. The CDR3 covers 17 residues. CDR3 protein: CASRPLAGGPPTYEQYF. The DNA of the CDR3 is TGTGCCAGCAGACCCCTAGCGGGAGGGCCCCCTACCTACGAGCAGTACTTC.

This clonotype was picked up a small number of times. J is TRBJ2-1 and V is TRBV7-9, with D unclear. The assigned J gene may be wrong: the sequence end matches TRBJ2-5 better. The CDR3 runs to 14 residues. Germline V lookup: CDR1 SEHNR, CDR2 FQNEAQ (reference sequence). The CDR3 reads CASSSESLRETQYF. Here the CDR3 DNA reads TGTGCCAGCAGCTCCGAGTCTTTACGGGAGACCCAGTACTTC.

The V call is TRBV12-2, the J call TRBJ2-1; TRBD2 is the table's D call and was not checked against the DNA. TRBV12-2 is marked as a pseudogene. The CDR3 is 15 amino acids. The CDR3 DNA sequence: TGTGCAAGTCGGTCAACTAGTAGGGCTGTGAATGAGCAGTTCTTC. This codes for CASRSTSRAVNEQFF.